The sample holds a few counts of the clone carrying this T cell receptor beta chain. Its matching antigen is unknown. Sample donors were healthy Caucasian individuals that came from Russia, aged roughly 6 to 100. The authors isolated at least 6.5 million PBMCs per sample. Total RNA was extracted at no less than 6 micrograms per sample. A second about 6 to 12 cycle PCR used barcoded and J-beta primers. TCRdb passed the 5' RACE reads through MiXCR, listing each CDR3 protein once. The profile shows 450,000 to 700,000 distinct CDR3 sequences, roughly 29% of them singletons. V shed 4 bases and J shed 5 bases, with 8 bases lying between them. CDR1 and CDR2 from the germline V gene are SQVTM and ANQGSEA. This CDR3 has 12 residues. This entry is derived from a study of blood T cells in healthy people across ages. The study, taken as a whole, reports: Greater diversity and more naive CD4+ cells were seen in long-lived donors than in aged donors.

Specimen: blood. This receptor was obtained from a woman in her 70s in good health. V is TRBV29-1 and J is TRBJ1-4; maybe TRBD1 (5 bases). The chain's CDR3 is CSVGQGNEKLFF. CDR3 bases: TGCAGCGTTGGTCAGGGAAATGAAAAACTGTTTTTT.